This T cell receptor (beta chain) derives from a study of T cell responses to AZD1222 COVID-19 vaccine. General study results and limits: Vaccine-related CD4 TCRs covered spike, predominating at 160-218 and 743-854. Most donors were white British, females outnumbered males, and clonal diversity was possibly underestimated.

A note on this clone: The antigen is undetermined.

Clones were sequenced by immunoSEQ multiplex PCR, and TCRdb holds only the in-frame ones, with some missing. The repertoire includes tens of thousands of clones, 90% of them detected once, and 5% to 5.5% sits in the top ten. Germline V lookup: CDR1 KGHDR, CDR2 SFDVKD. V was pared by 2 bases and J by 6 bases, with 9 bases between. CDR3 length equals 13 residues. The sequenced sample was peripheral blood, obtained 28 days after the second AZD1222 dose. This chain uses TRBV24-1 with TRBJ1-1; D unclear. The receptor was derived from an adult who received the AZD1222 COVID-19 vaccine. The DNA for the CDR3 is TGTGCCACCAGTGATTCCGCGAGGGCTGAAGCTTTCTTT. Protein sequence: CATSDSARAEAFF.